One sample yielded the 16 T cell receptor beta chains listed below, sequenced in a study of blood T cell repertoires in COVID-19. Sequencing was performed with immunoSEQ multiplex PCR; in TCRdb, only in-frame clones are kept and a portion is missing. The data hold roughly 88,000 clones, with 75% to 95% observed a single time. Sequenced input: peripheral blood. The receptors come from a woman aged 45-60 years in a cohort sampled during active COVID-19.

The J gene is TRBJ2-3, the V gene TRBV5-1, with 7 bases identical to TRBD1. The germline V gene encodes CDR1 SGHRS and CDR2 YFSETQ. The CDR3 loop spans 14 amino acids. Trimming cost V 0 bases and J 4 bases; bases outside gene matches: 2. CDR3 DNA: TGCGCCAGCAGCTTGGGACAGGGTGCAGATACGCAGTATTTT. Protein product: CASSLGQGADTQYF.

The table lists this clone with a few counts. The chain links TRBV9 to TRBJ1-2, with 7 bases fitting TRBD1. The V and J ends lost 5 bases and 1 base, in that order; junction bases with no gene match: 2. This CDR3 spans 13 amino acids. The germline CDR1 and CDR2 sequences are SGDLS and YYNGEE. CDR3 amino acids: CASRGDSNYGYTF. CDR3 in DNA: TGTGCCAGCAGGGGGGACAGTAACTATGGCTACACCTTC.

The chain links TRBV4-1 to TRBJ2-7; TRBD2 matches 8 bases. The CDR3 is 16 residues long. CDR1 is MGHRA, CDR2 YSYEKL, per germline. Losses at the gene ends were 0 bases for V and 6 bases for J; bases not matched to a gene: 10. Written as DNA, the CDR3 is TGCGCCAGCAGCCAAGATGGTGGCGGGGGGCGGGGCGAGCAGTACTTC. It yields the protein CASSQDGGGGRGEQYF.

The chain joins TRBV6-5 to TRBJ1-3; unclear D gene. Looked up from germline, CDR1 is MNHEY and CDR2 is SVGAGI. The CDR3 has 15 residues. V was clipped by 6 bases and J by 0 bases, with 12 bases between them. CDR3 region: CASRVGPSSGNTIYF. CDR3 DNA: TGTGCCAGCAGAGTCGGTCCAAGCTCTGGAAACACCATATATTTT.

The chain carries TRBV4-1 and TRBJ1-1; weak D call: TRBD1 (5 bases). The V and J ends lost 3 bases and 7 bases respectively, with 18 bases between them. The length of the CDR3 is 15 residues. The germline gives CDR1 MGHRA, CDR2 YSYEKL. As DNA, the CDR3 is TGCGCCAGCAGCCAGAACCCGACGGGGGAGGATGAAGCTTTCTTT. It translates to CASSQNPTGEDEAFF.

J is TRBJ1-1 and V is TRBV6-5; 8 nucleotides agree with TRBD1. The junction had 5 bases not matched to a gene; V was cut back by 7 bases and J by 4 bases. This CDR3 has 13 amino acids. Germline CDR1 reads MNHEY; CDR2 reads SVGAGI. CDR3 region: CASTDRAGTEAFF. Here the CDR3 DNA reads TGTGCCAGCACGGACAGGGCTGGCACTGAAGCTTTCTTT.

The chain joins TRBV11-1 to TRBJ2-1; 13 positions agree with TRBD2. Trimming took 6 bases from V and 5 from J; bases not matched to a gene: 4. Germline CDR1 SGHAT, CDR2 FQDESV (reference sequence). The CDR3 is 15 residues long. The CDR3 bases are TGTGCCAGCAGACGGACTAGCGGGGGAGACAATGAGCAGTTCTTC. Amino acids: CASRRTSGGDNEQFF.

The chain employs TRBV24-1 and TRBJ2-1; TRBD2 matches at 15 bases. The ends lost 4 bases at V and 10 bases at J; junction bases unmatched: 7. The CDR3 sequence is 16 residues long. Per the germline V gene, CDR1 is KGHDR and CDR2 is SFDVKD. CDR3 sequence reads: CATSDPGLAGGREQFF. As DNA, the CDR3 is TGTGCCACCAGTGACCCGGGACTAGCGGGAGGTCGCGAGCAGTTCTTC.

This chain joins TRBV5-4 and TRBJ2-2; TRBD2 might be the D (6 bases). The CDR3 extends over 14 amino acids. Trimming pared 4 bases from V and 2 bases from J, leaving 9 bases between. Germline CDR1 is SGHNT and CDR2 is YYREEE (reference sequence). The CDR3 is CASSRRGNTGELFF. The CDR3, as DNA: TGTGCCAGCAGCAGGAGGGGAAACACCGGGGAGCTGTTTTTT.

The chain links TRBV19 to TRBJ1-4; 8 nucleotides align to TRBD1. V shed 5 bases and J 7 bases; nucleotides not matched to a gene: 6. The CDR3 runs to 14 residues. CDR1 is LNHDA, CDR2 SQIVND, per germline (reference sequence). CDR3 region: CASSGDRGREKLFF. The CDR3 DNA reads TGTGCCAGTAGTGGAGACAGGGGCCGTGAAAAACTGTTTTTT.

The chain joins TRBV6-5 to TRBJ2-7, with 12 bases aligning to TRBD2. The germline CDR1 and CDR2 sequences are MNHEY and SVGAGI. Trimming removed 4 bases from V and 4 bases from J; junction bases left unmatched: 5. This CDR3 spans 15 amino acids. The CDR3 DNA sequence: TGTGCCAGCAGTTCCCGGACTAGCGGGACTTACGAGCAGTACTTC. Its protein is CASSSRTSGTYEQYF.

This rearrangement joins TRBV6-5 to TRBJ2-1; tentatively, D is TRBD2 (6 bases). This CDR3 is built from 10 residues. In germline, CDR1 is MNHEY, CDR2 SVGAGI. Trimming removed 10 bases at V and 12 bases at J, with 13 bases between. The CDR3 bases are TGTGCCACGGGAGCCGGAGGGCAGTTCTTC. This encodes CATGAGGQFF.

In the case of this clone: Other DNA sequences within the sample encode an identical CDR3. The gene calls are TRBV7-9 and TRBJ2-1; 7 positions agree with TRBD1. The germline CDR1 and CDR2 sequences are SEHNR and FQNEAQ (reference sequence). The CDR3 is 15 amino acids. Trimming removed 6 bases from V and 0 bases from J; junction bases left unmatched: 5. This CDR3 is CASSLQGSSYNEQFF. The CDR3 nucleotides read TGTGCCAGCAGTTTACAGGGGAGCTCCTACAATGAGCAGTTCTTC.

The rearrangement uses TRBV5-1 and TRBJ1-5, with a possible D match to TRBD1 (5 bases). Germline V lookup: CDR1 SGHRS, CDR2 YFSETQ. V was shortened by 5 bases and J by 0 bases, with 12 bases between the two germline ends. The CDR3 contains 15 residues. The CDR3 DNA reads TGCGCCAGCAGAAGCGACAGCTATAGCAATCAGCCCCAGCATTTT. Amino acid sequence: CASRSDSYSNQPQHF.

This clone is a singleton in its sample. The CDR3 loop is CASSQDWGFGGELFF. The CDR3 nucleotides are TGTGCCAGCAGCCAAGATTGGGGCTTTGGCGGGGAGCTGTTTTTT. The chain couples TRBV4-2 to TRBJ2-2; TRBD1 might be the D (5 bases). From germline, CDR1 is LGHNA and CDR2 YNFKEQ. The CDR3 is 15 residues long. V was trimmed by 0 bases and J by 7 bases, leaving 12 bases between them.

The rearrangement uses TRBV28 and TRBJ2-5; D perhaps matches TRBD1 (5 bases). This CDR3 is built from 14 residues. Germline V gene data show CDR1 as MDHEN and CDR2 as SYDVKM. V dropped 4 bases and J dropped 1 base, with 10 bases sitting between them. The CDR3 protein is CASSSQGFQETQYF. The CDR3 DNA reads TGTGCCAGCAGTTCTCAGGGATTCCAAGAGACCCAGTACTTC.